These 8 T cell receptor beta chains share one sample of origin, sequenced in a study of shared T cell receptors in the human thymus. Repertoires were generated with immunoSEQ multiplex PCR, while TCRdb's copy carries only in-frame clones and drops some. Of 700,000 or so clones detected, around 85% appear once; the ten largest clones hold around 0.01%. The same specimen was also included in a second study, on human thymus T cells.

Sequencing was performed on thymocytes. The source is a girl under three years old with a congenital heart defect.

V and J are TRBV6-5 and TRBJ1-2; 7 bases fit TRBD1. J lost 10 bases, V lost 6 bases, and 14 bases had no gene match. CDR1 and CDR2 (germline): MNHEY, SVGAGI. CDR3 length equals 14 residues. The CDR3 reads CASRRGTAYPIYTF. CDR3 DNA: TGTGCCAGCAGACGTGGGACAGCCTATCCGATCTACACCTTC.

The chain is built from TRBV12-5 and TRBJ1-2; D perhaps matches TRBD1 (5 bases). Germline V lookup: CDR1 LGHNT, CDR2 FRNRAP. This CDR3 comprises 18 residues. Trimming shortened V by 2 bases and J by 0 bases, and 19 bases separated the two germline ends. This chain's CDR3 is CASGLPHPRQKANYGYTF. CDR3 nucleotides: TGTGCTAGTGGTTTGCCCCACCCCCGACAGAAAGCTAACTATGGCTACACCTTC.

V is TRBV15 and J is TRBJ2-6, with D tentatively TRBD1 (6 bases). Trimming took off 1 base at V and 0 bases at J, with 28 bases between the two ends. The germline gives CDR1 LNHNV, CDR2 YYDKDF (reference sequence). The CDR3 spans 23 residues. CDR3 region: CATSRVSLIRDTRWDSGANVLTF. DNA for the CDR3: TGTGCCACCAGCAGAGTCTCCCTCATCCGGGACACCCGTTGGGACTCTGGGGCCAACGTCCTGACTTTC.

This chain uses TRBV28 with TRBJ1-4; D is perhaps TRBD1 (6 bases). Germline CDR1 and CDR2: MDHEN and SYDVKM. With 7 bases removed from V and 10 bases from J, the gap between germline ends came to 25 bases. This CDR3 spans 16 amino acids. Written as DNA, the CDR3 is TGTGCCAGCAAAGTTTTGGGGCGGGGGTTCAGGGGAAAACTGTTTTTT. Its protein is CASKVLGRGFRGKLFF.

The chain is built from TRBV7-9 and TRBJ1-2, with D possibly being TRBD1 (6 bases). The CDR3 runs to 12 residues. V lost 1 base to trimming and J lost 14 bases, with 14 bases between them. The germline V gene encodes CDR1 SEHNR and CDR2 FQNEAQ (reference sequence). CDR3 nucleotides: TGTGCCAGCAGCTTAGAGGGCGGGAGGGGGACCTTC. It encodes CASSLEGGRGTF.

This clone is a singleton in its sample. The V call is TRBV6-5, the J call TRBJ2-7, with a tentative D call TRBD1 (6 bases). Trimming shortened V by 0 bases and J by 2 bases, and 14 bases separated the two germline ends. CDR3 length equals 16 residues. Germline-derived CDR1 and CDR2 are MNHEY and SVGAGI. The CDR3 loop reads CASSYSWGPPTYEQYF. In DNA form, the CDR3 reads TGTGCCAGCAGTTACTCGTGGGGGCCCCCCACCTACGAGCAGTACTTC.

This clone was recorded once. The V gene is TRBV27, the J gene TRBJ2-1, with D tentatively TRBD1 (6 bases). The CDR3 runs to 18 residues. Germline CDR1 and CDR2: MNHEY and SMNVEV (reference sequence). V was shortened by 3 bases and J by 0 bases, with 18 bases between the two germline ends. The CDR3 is CASSFQPQGLGSYNEQFF. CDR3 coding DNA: TGTGCCAGCAGTTTTCAGCCCCAGGGGTTGGGCTCCTACAATGAGCAGTTCTTC.

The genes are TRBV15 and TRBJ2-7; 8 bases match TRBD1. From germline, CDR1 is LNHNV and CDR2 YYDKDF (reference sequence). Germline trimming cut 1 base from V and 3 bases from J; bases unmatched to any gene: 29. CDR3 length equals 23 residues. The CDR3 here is CATSRALLRQGKKSRGCGYEQYF. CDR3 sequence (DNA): TGTGCCACCAGCAGAGCTCTTTTACGACAGGGGAAGAAGAGTAGAGGTTGCGGCTACGAGCAGTACTTC.